The 3 T cell receptor beta chains below were found in one sample sequenced in a study of CD8+ T cells in alopecia areata. Extracted RNA was reverse transcribed, and the resulting cDNA served as sequencing template. The data were produced by immunoSEQ multiplex PCR, yet TCRdb's version contains in-frame clones alone and is incomplete. The data hold around 100,000 clones, with around 50% observed a single time. As for treatment: oral pan-JAK inhibitor, 5-10 mg twice daily. The sample in question was CD8+ T cells sorted from blood, obtained at week 24, from a patient treated with tofacitinib. The receptor source for this set is a human donor with alopecia areata.

There are a few counts of this clone. The chain carries TRBV4-3 and TRBJ2-7, with a tentative D call TRBD1 (5 bases). The germline CDR1 and CDR2 sequences are LGHNA and YSLEER. V shed 3 bases and J shed 3 bases, with 9 bases lying between them. The length of the CDR3 is 13 residues. CDR3 amino acids: CASSQDQGYEQYF. The CDR3 region has the DNA TGCGCCAGCAGCCAGGATCAGGGCTACGAGCAGTACTTC.

V and J are TRBV5-4 and TRBJ1-2; the D is unclear. Trimming left V 1 base short and J 5 bases short, with 18 bases between. CDR3 length: 16 amino acids. CDR1 SGHNT and CDR2 YYREEE come from the germline V gene (reference sequence). CDR3: CASSLRMGGDEYGYTF. The CDR3 bases are TGTGCCAGCAGCTTGCGGATGGGTGGGGATGAATATGGCTACACCTTC.

The chain employs TRBV9 and TRBJ2-7; D perhaps matches TRBD1 (6 bases). Germline V lookup: CDR1 SGDLS, CDR2 YYNGEE. V gave up 0 bases and J gave up 5 bases, with 15 bases separating them. This CDR3 contains 15 residues. CDR3 sequence (DNA): TGTGCCAGCAGCGTAGCTACTTCAGGGGATCACGAGCAGTACTTC. This sequence encodes CASSVATSGDHEQYF.